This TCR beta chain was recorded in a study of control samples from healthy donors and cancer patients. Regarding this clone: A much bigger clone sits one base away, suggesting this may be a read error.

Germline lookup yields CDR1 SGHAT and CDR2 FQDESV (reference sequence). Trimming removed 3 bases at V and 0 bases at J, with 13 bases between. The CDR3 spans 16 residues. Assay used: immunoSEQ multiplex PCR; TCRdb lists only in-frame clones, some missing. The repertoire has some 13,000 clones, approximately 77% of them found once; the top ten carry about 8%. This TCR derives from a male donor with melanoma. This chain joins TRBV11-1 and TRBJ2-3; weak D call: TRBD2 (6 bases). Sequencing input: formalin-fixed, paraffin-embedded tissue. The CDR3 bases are TGTGCCAGCAGCTTCAGTCTAGCGTCGAGCACAGATACGCAGTATTTT. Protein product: CASSFSLASSTDTQYF. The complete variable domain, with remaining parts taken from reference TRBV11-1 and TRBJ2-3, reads EAEVAQSPRYKITEKSQAVAFWCDPISGHATLYWYRQILGQGPELLVQFQDESVVDDSQLPKDRFSAERLKGVDSTLKIQPAELGDSAMYLCASSFSLASSTDTQYFGPGTRLTVL.